One sample yielded the 32 T cell receptor beta chains listed below, sequenced in a study of graft-versus-host responses after intestinal transplantation. Measured with immunoSEQ multiplex PCR; TCRdb has only the in-frame clones, and not every one. The sample consists of some 31,000 clones, approximately 90% of them appearing once. This specimen was PBMCs, taken about 430 days after intestinal transplantation. Receptors were obtained from a human patient who received an intestinal transplant, so some T cells may come from the graft donor.

The genes are TRBV7-2 and TRBJ1-1; D is ambiguous. Germline CDR1 is SGHTA and CDR2 is FQGNSA. There are 11 residues in the CDR3. V gave up 2 bases and J gave up 4 bases, with 2 bases separating them. In DNA form, the CDR3 reads TGTGCCAGCAGCTTACGCACTGAAGCTTTCTTT. It codes for CASSLRTEAFF.

The CDR3 coding sequence is TGTGCTAGTGGTTTAAGAAAGAACACTGAAGCTTTCTTT. This codes for CASGLRKNTEAFF. V and J are TRBV12-5 and TRBJ1-1; D is uncertain. V was clipped by 3 bases and J by 1 base, with 6 bases between them. The germline V gene has CDR1 LGHNT and CDR2 FRNRAP. There are 13 residues in the CDR3.

The chain uses TRBV19 and TRBJ2-1, with 9 bases lining up with TRBD2. There are 15 residues in the CDR3. With V trimmed by 4 bases and J by 6 bases, 7 bases remained unmatched. Germline lookup yields CDR1 LNHDA and CDR2 SQIVND (reference sequence). The CDR3 loop is CASSSRGLAFNEQFF. CDR3 nucleotides: TGTGCCAGTAGTAGCAGGGGACTAGCATTCAATGAGCAGTTCTTC.

This clone showed up just a few times. The rearrangement joins TRBV5-1 to TRBJ2-1; D unclear. The CDR3 runs to 15 residues. V was pared by 0 bases and J by 0 bases, with 7 bases between. Germline V CDR1 and CDR2: SGHRS, YFSETQ. CDR3 nucleotide sequence: TGCGCCAGCAGCTTGGCTATCCACTCCTACAATGAGCAGTTCTTC. This encodes CASSLAIHSYNEQFF.

The V call is TRBV5-6, the J call TRBJ2-7, with D perhaps matching TRBD1 (6 bases). The CDR3 totals 13 residues. Trimming stripped 2 bases from V and 1 base from J, with 7 bases between. In germline, CDR1 is SGHDT, CDR2 YYEEEE. The CDR3 loop reads CASSFGQSYEQYF. The CDR3 DNA reads as TGTGCCAGCAGCTTCGGACAGTCCTACGAGCAGTACTTC.

The chain links TRBV2 to TRBJ2-7, with D tentatively TRBD1 (7 bases). The CDR3 totals 17 residues. Germline loops: CDR1 SNHLY, CDR2 FYNNEI. Trimming left V 0 bases short and J 1 base short, with 16 bases between. CDR3 coding DNA: TGTGCCAGCAGTGAAGCAAGACTAGGGGGCGTATCCTACGAGCAGTACTTC. Encoded protein: CASSEARLGGVSYEQYF. Based on the CDR3 plus reference TRBV2 and TRBJ2-7, the full variable domain is EPEVTQTPSHQVTQMGQEVILRCVPISNHLYFYWYRQILGQKVEFLVSFYNNEISEKSEIFDDQFSVERPDGSNFTLKIRSTKLEDSAMYFCASSEARLGGVSYEQYFGPGTRLTVT.

The V and J genes are TRBV10-3 and TRBJ1-5, with D uncertain. This CDR3 spans 15 amino acids. Between the trimmed V and J ends, which lost 0 bases and 3 bases, there was a span of 9 bases. Germline V gene lookup returns CDR1 ENHRY and CDR2 SYGVKD. CDR3 DNA: TGTGCCATCAGTGAGTCGATAGGTATCAATCAGCCCCAGCATTTT. Protein product: CAISESIGINQPQHF.

In nucleotides, the CDR3 is TGTGCCAGCAAGGAACGGGTCTCTGGGGCCAACGTCCTGACTTTC. It codes for CASKERVSGANVLTF. The chain carries TRBV2 and TRBJ2-6; D gene ambiguous. Germline CDR1 reads SNHLY; CDR2 reads FYNNEI. Trimming removed 7 bases at V and 0 bases at J, with 10 bases between. The CDR3 contains 15 residues. The full variable domain, its missing parts supplied by reference TRBV2 and TRBJ2-6, is EPEVTQTPSHQVTQMGQEVILRCVPISNHLYFYWYRQILGQKVEFLVSFYNNEISEKSEIFDDQFSVERPDGSNFTLKIRSTKLEDSAMYFCASKERVSGANVLTFGAGSRLTVL.

The V and J genes are TRBV13 and TRBJ2-7, with a tentative D call TRBD2 (6 bases). With 4 bases removed from V and 2 bases from J, the gap between germline ends came to 12 bases. Germline V lookup: CDR1 PRHDT, CDR2 FYEKMQ (reference sequence). The CDR3 covers 14 residues. The CDR3 loop reads CASSWDRLAYEQYF. CDR3 nucleotides: TGTGCCAGCAGCTGGGATCGACTAGCCTACGAGCAGTACTTC.

The chain uses TRBV27 and TRBJ1-1; D is undetermined. CDR3 length: 13 amino acids. The germline V gene has CDR1 MNHEY and CDR2 SMNVEV (reference sequence). Deletions cut 3 bases from V and 3 bases from J, with 8 bases between. This CDR3 reads CASSFTGDTEAFF. The CDR3, as DNA: TGTGCCAGCAGTTTTACTGGGGACACTGAAGCTTTCTTT.

CDR3 DNA sequence: TGTGCCAGCTCACATCTTCTAGGAGGTGGGACCCAAGAGACCCAGTACTTC. Amino acid sequence: CASSHLLGGGTQETQYF. This rearrangement joins TRBV18 to TRBJ2-5; TRBD1 or TRBD2 may be the D gene (5 bases each). V lost 4 bases, J lost 1 base, and 19 bases lay in between. The CDR3 is 17 residues long. Germline V gene lookup returns CDR1 KGHSH and CDR2 LQKENI.

The rearrangement links TRBV29-1 to TRBJ2-6; 7 positions agree with TRBD2. This CDR3 comprises 13 residues. After removal of 7 bases from V and 1 base from J, the junction contained 1 base not matched to a gene. CDR1 and CDR2 from the germline V gene are SQVTM and ANQGSEA. For the CDR3, the DNA is TGCAGCGCCGGGGGGTCTGGGGCCAACGTCCTGACTTTC. It yields the protein CSAGGSGANVLTF.

The chain joins TRBV19 to TRBJ1-2; no firm D call. Looked up from germline, CDR1 is LNHDA and CDR2 is SQIVND (reference sequence). This CDR3 comprises 12 residues. The V end was cut by 11 bases, the J end by 6 bases, with 16 bases between. In DNA, the CDR3 is TGTGCCCCCGGGAGGGCGGAAAATGGCTACACCTTC. It yields the protein CAPGRAENGYTF.

The V gene is TRBV28, the J gene TRBJ2-3, with TRBD2 matching 9 bases. The trim removed 5 bases at V and 4 bases at J, leaving 7 bases unmatched. The germline V gene encodes CDR1 MDHEN and CDR2 SYDVKM. CDR3 length: 15 amino acids. CDR3 bases: TGTGCCAGCAGTACAGCGGGAGGAGGTTCAGATACGCAGTATTTT. Protein product: CASSTAGGGSDTQYF. The full variable domain, in which reference TRBV28 and TRBJ2-3 provide the parts outside the CDR3, is DVKVTQSSRYLVKRTGEKVFLECVQDMDHENMFWYRQDPGLGLRLIYFSYDVKMKEKGDIPEGYSVSREKKERFSLILESASTNQTSMYLCASSTAGGGSDTQYFGPGTRLTVL.

The gene calls are TRBV28 and TRBJ2-7; 7 bases fit TRBD1. Germline V gene sequence: CDR1 MDHEN, CDR2 SYDVKM. Trimming at V came to 4 bases and at J to 3 bases, leaving 6 bases not matched to a gene. The length of the CDR3 is 14 residues. CDR3 loop: CASSSPRQGYEQYF. CDR3 nucleotide sequence: TGTGCCAGCAGTTCCCCGAGACAGGGCTACGAGCAGTACTTC. Full variable domain (remainder filled in from reference TRBV28 and TRBJ2-7): DVKVTQSSRYLVKRTGEKVFLECVQDMDHENMFWYRQDPGLGLRLIYFSYDVKMKEKGDIPEGYSVSREKKERFSLILESASTNQTSMYLCASSSPRQGYEQYFGPGTRLTVT.

The chain employs TRBV5-8 and TRBJ2-6; D might be TRBD1 or TRBD2, each matching 5 bases. In germline, CDR1 is SGHTS, CDR2 YDEGEE. The CDR3 is made up of 17 amino acids. Trimming cost V 4 bases and J 4 bases, with 18 bases left between them. CDR3 residues: CASSHGTRLLGANVLTF. CDR3 bases: TGTGCCAGCAGCCACGGGACGCGCCTACTGGGGGCCAACGTCCTGACTTTC. Looking up the rest from reference TRBV5-8 and TRBJ2-6 gives the full variable domain: EAGVTQSPTHLIKTRGQQATLRCSPISGHTSVYWYQQALGLGLQFLLWYDEGEERNRGNFPPRFSGRQFPNYSSELNVNALELEDSALYLCASSHGTRLLGANVLTFGAGSRLTVL.

The V and J genes are TRBV7-6 and TRBJ2-3; D may be TRBD2 (5 bases). The CDR3 is 15 residues long. V lost 4 bases and J lost 0, with 11 bases in between. The germline CDR1 and CDR2 sequences are SGHVS and FNYEAQ. In DNA form, the CDR3 reads TGTGCCAGCAGCTGGACCCTAGCTAGCACAGATACGCAGTATTTT. Its protein product is CASSWTLASTDTQYF.

The V and J genes are TRBV4-2 and TRBJ2-3, with TRBD2 matching over 8 bases. Germline CDR1 is LGHNA and CDR2 is YNFKEQ. CDR3 length: 15 residues. Trimming cost V 0 bases and J 8 bases; bases outside gene matches: 7. Here the CDR3 reads CASSQEAGAGGTQYF. The CDR3 DNA is TGTGCCAGCAGCCAAGAGGCGGGCGCGGGGGGTACGCAGTATTTT.

This clone appeared a single time. V is TRBV6-5 and J is TRBJ1-4; 7 bases agree with TRBD1. Trimming cost V 6 bases and J 6 bases; bases outside gene matches: 10. The V gene's germline CDR1 is MNHEY and CDR2 SVGAGI. This CDR3 contains 15 residues. The CDR3 coding sequence is TGTGCCAGCAGACACGGGGACAGCCTAGATGAAAAACTGTTTTTT. Amino acid sequence: CASRHGDSLDEKLFF.

CDR3 in amino acids: CSAVGRGDIGPMNYGYTF. Here the CDR3 DNA reads TGCAGCGCCGTTGGTCGAGGAGACATAGGCCCTATGAACTATGGCTACACCTTC. This rearrangement joins TRBV29-1 to TRBJ1-2, with no clear D. Germline lookup yields CDR1 SQVTM and CDR2 ANQGSEA. V lost 7 bases and J lost 2, with 29 bases in between. The CDR3 length is 18 residues.

J is TRBJ2-5 and V is TRBV9; TRBD1 aligns across 9 bases. V lost 2 bases, J lost 0 bases, and 8 bases stayed unmatched. The CDR3 runs to 17 residues. CDR1 and CDR2 (germline): SGDLS, YYNGEE. The CDR3 sequence: CASSVLRQGGNQETQYF. DNA for the CDR3: TGTGCCAGCAGCGTCCTCAGACAGGGGGGGAACCAAGAGACCCAGTACTTC.

The chain joins TRBV6-6 to TRBJ2-3; 10 nucleotides match TRBD1. This CDR3 contains 16 residues. The germline V gene has CDR1 MNHNY and CDR2 SVGAGI (reference sequence). J was trimmed by 7 bases and V by 0 bases; bases with no gene match: 7. CDR3 DNA: TGTGCCAGCAGTTACTCGACAGGGGGCGCTTTCAATACGCAGTATTTT. This encodes CASSYSTGGAFNTQYF.

This rearrangement joins TRBV5-1 to TRBJ2-3, with 8 nucleotides matching TRBD1. V was pared by 5 bases and J by 2 bases, with 13 bases of the junction left unmatched. Looked up from germline, CDR1 is SGHRS and CDR2 is YFSETQ. The CDR3 length is 17 residues. CDR3 sequence reads: CASSTPGQEILTDTQYF. The DNA of the CDR3 is TGCGCCAGCAGTACCCCGGGACAGGAGATCCTCACAGATACGCAGTATTTT.

This chain uses TRBV18 with TRBJ2-3, with 10 bases fitting TRBD1. The CDR3 covers 13 residues. Unmatched junction bases numbered 5, after V lost 3 bases and J lost 11 bases. CDR1 is KGHSH and CDR2 is LQKENI in the germline V gene. The CDR3 reads CASSPGTGEGQYF. The CDR3 coding sequence is TGTGCCAGCTCACCTGGGACAGGGGAAGGGCAGTATTTT.

V and J are TRBV4-2 and TRBJ1-5; tentatively, D is TRBD1 (6 bases). The germline V gene encodes CDR1 LGHNA and CDR2 YNFKEQ. Trimming removed 5 bases at V and 2 bases at J, with 13 bases between. The CDR3 has 15 residues. The CDR3 spells CASSEARGGNQPQHF. CDR3 bases: TGTGCCAGCAGCGAGGCCAGGGGAGGCAATCAGCCCCAGCATTTT.

The chain employs TRBV6-5 and TRBJ2-4, with 11 bases aligning to TRBD1. V dropped 2 bases and J dropped 6; count of bases not matched to a gene: 6. The CDR3 covers 16 residues. Germline V gives CDR1 MNHEY, CDR2 SVGAGI. CDR3 coding DNA: TGTGCCAGCAGTTACCGTCCGGGACAGGGGGGAAACATTCAGTACTTC. Protein sequence: CASSYRPGQGGNIQYF.

This chain uses TRBV5-1 with TRBJ2-7; tentatively, D is TRBD1 (6 bases). The CDR3 contains 14 residues. Trimming pared 4 bases from V and 2 bases from J, leaving 13 bases between. Germline CDR1 SGHRS, CDR2 YFSETQ. CDR3 sequence (DNA): TGCGCCAGCAGCCGATATGACAGGACCTACGAGCAGTACTTC. This codes for CASSRYDRTYEQYF.

This chain connects TRBV19 to TRBJ1-1; 9 nucleotides align to TRBD1. The germline CDR1 and CDR2 sequences are LNHDA and SQIVND (reference sequence). This CDR3 comprises 13 residues. The V and J ends lost 3 bases and 5 bases, in that order; junction bases with no gene match: 1. CDR3 DNA: TGTGCCAGTAGTATGACAGGGGGGACTGAAGCTTTCTTT. Translating gives CASSMTGGTEAFF.

This chain links TRBV4-2 with TRBJ2-3; 12 bases map to TRBD2. Germline trimming cut 1 base from V and 3 bases from J; bases unmatched to any gene: 8. Germline V lookup: CDR1 LGHNA, CDR2 YNFKEQ. This CDR3 region has 18 residues. The CDR3 region is CASSQVTSGRDITDTQYF. The CDR3 nucleotides read TGTGCCAGCAGCCAAGTGACTAGCGGGAGAGATATTACAGATACGCAGTATTTT.

In the case of this clone: Other DNA sequences in the sample encode the same CDR3. The chain carries TRBV30 and TRBJ2-7, with D perhaps matching TRBD2 (7 bases). The CDR3 covers 13 residues. V gave up 2 bases and J gave up 4 bases, with 12 bases separating them. The germline V gene encodes CDR1 GTSNPN and CDR2 SVGIG (reference sequence). The CDR3: CAWSRGGGYEQYF. CDR3 DNA sequence: TGTGCCTGGAGTAGGGGGGGCGGGTACGAGCAGTACTTC.

The CDR3 DNA reads as TGTGCCTGGAGTAATTTCCAAGAGACCCAGTACTTC. It is translated as CAWSNFQETQYF. The rearrangement links TRBV30 to TRBJ2-5; D is unclear. The CDR3 is 12 amino acids. V shed 2 bases and J shed 1 base, with 5 bases lying between them. Germline CDR1 is GTSNPN and CDR2 is SVGIG (reference sequence).

This clone has just a few counts. The V gene is TRBV15, the J gene TRBJ1-1; D possibly corresponds to TRBD1 (6 bases). CDR3 length: 17 residues. Germline V lookup: CDR1 LNHNV, CDR2 YYDKDF (reference sequence). Deletions cut 0 bases from V and 2 bases from J, with 16 bases between. The CDR3 here is CATSREGWGGGNTEAFF. The CDR3 DNA is TGTGCCACCAGCAGAGAGGGGTGGGGAGGGGGAAACACTGAAGCTTTCTTT.